These T cell receptor beta chains were read from a single sample in a study of T-cell memory formation after mild COVID-19. One entry per CDR3 protein results from TCRdb running MiXCR on the 5' RACE reads. The table has about 200,000 distinct CDR3 sequences, just over 9.5% seen once. The specimen sequenced was PBMCs or a T cell subset sorted from them (not recorded which). The receptor set was obtained from a man between 18 and 35 years old who had mild COVID-19 (a few samples of this study predate the infection). Cell type and time point are not known. The CDR3 runs from the conserved cysteine through the conserved F or W. The order of the fields is clone size, V gene, J gene, D gene, CDR3 DNA, CDR3 protein. D genes are given only for firm matches. Clone size is not always given. Where it is, it says once, few, many or a class for expanded clones.

>NA|TRBV20-1|TRBJ1-4|NA
TGCAGTGTCCCACGAGCGGCCTCAACTAATGAAAAACTGTTTTTT
CSVPRAASTNEKLFF
>many|TRBV19|TRBJ2-5|NA
TGTGCCAGTAGCCAGGGGCTTTTCCAAGAGACCCAGTACTTC
CASSQGLFQETQYF
>NA|TRBV5-1|TRBJ2-3|NA
TGCGCCAGCAGCCCCCCAGGGGGGAGGACAGATACGCAGTATTTT
CASSPPGGRTDTQYF
>few|TRBV4-3|TRBJ2-7|NA
TGCGCCAGCAGCCAAGTTTTGGGGGCCGTGACGGAGCAGTACTTC
CASSQVLGAVTEQYF
>NA|TRBV7-9|TRBJ2-3|NA
TGTGCCAGCAGCTCAAGCCTCACCACAGATACGCAGTATTTT
CASSSSLTTDTQYF
>many|TRBV20-1|TRBJ2-2|NA
TGCAGTGCTAGTCCCGGGTCCGGGGAGCTGTTTTTT
CSASPGSGELFF
>NA|TRBV7-2|TRBJ2-3|NA
TGTGCCAGCAGCCCGACGGTAGATACGCAGTATTTT
CASSPTVDTQYF
>NA|TRBV18|TRBJ1-5|NA
TGTGCCAGCTCACTGACTGATGCGCCCAATCAGCCCCAGCATTTT
CASSLTDAPNQPQHF
>NA|TRBV29-1|TRBJ1-5|TRBD1
TGCAGCGTCGCGACAGGGCCCAATCAGCCCCAGCATTTT
CSVATGPNQPQHF
>NA|TRBV10-3|TRBJ1-2|NA
TGTGCCATCAGTGATGGCTGGTACTACACCTTC
CAISDGWYYTF
>NA|TRBV3-1|TRBJ1-3|NA
TGTGCCAGCAGCCAAGATACGGACAGAAGAAACACCATATATTTT
CASSQDTDRRNTIYF
>few|TRBV12-5|TRBJ1-2|TRBD1
TGTGCTAGTGGTTTGGAGATGGCAGATGGACAGGGCTATGGCTACACCTTC
CASGLEMADGQGYGYTF
>few|TRBV7-8|TRBJ1-6|TRBD1
TGTGCCAGCAGCTTAGTTACAGGGGGCAGTTCACCCCTCCACTTT
CASSLVTGGSSPLHF
>NA|TRBV12-3/TRBV12-4|TRBJ1-2|NA
TGTGCCAGCAGTTTAATGATGAGATCCCAGGGGTCTGGCTACACCTTC
CASSLMMRSQGSGYTF
>many|TRBV7-3|TRBJ2-1|NA
TGTGCCAGCAGCCTGTCCCCATTGGGCTTCTCGGGGAATGAGCAGTTCTTC
CASSLSPLGFSGNEQFF
>NA|TRBV5-1|TRBJ2-3|NA
TGCGCCAGCAGTCAAGGACGGGGTAGCACAGATACGCAGTATTTT
CASSQGRGSTDTQYF
>once|TRBV7-6|TRBJ2-2|NA
TGTGCCAGCAGCTCCTCGAGGGGGAACACCGGGGAGATGTTTTTT
CASSSSRGNTGEMFF
>NA|TRBV7-9|TRBJ1-2|NA
TGTGCCAGCAGTCCCAGAGGCGGGAGGATAGCTAACTATGGCTACACCTTC
CASSPRGGRIANYGYTF
>NA|TRBV4-1|TRBJ2-2|TRBD1
TGCGCCAGCAGCCAGGGAGCCGGGACAGCGAACACCGGGGAGCTGTTTTTT
CASSQGAGTANTGELFF
>few|TRBV2|TRBJ2-7|TRBD1
TGTGCCAGCAGGGATGACAGGGCCATCGAGCAGTACTTC
CASRDDRAIEQYF
>many|TRBV7-2|TRBJ1-1|NA
TGTGCCAGCAGCTTAGGGGCGCATGGCACTGAAGCTTTCTTT
CASSLGAHGTEAFF
>many|TRBV20-1|TRBJ2-5|NA
TGCAGTGCCCGAAAAGGCGGAACTAGTAAAGAGACCCAGTACTTC
CSARKGGTSKETQYF
>NA|TRBV6-5|TRBJ1-2|NA
TGTGCCTGCCGCAGCCTAAACCCGAGAGGCTACACCTTC
CACRSLNPRGYTF
>few|TRBV28|TRBJ2-5|TRBD1
TGTGCCAGCAGTTCGACGGGACAGGGATTCCAAGAGACCCAGTACTTC
CASSSTGQGFQETQYF
>NA|TRBV6-1|TRBJ2-7|NA
TGTGCCATAGGTAGTTTTTTTCGAACCTACGAGCAGTACTTC
CAIGSFFRTYEQYF
>NA|TRBV5-6|TRBJ2-1|NA
TGTGCCAGCAGCTTGTGGGGATCCTACAATGAGCAGTTCTTC
CASSLWGSYNEQFF
>NA|TRBV12-3/TRBV12-4|TRBJ2-3|TRBD1
TGTGCCAGCAGTCCATCTGGGACAGGGGTTTTCCGAGATACGCAGTATTTT
CASSPSGTGVFRDTQYF
>NA|TRBV5-1|TRBJ1-3|NA
TGCGCCAGCAGGCCCACGACTGGAAACACCATATATTTT
CASRPTTGNTIYF
>few|TRBV7-3|TRBJ2-1|TRBD2
TGTGCCAGCAGCTCTAGAGCGGGGGAGGGCTACAATGAGCAGTTCTTC
CASSSRAGEGYNEQFF
>NA|TRBV5-1|TRBJ2-4|NA
TGCGCCAGCAGCTTGGACGGGGGAGCCAAAAACATTCAGTACTTC
CASSLDGGAKNIQYF
>NA|TRBV5-6|TRBJ1-2|TRBD1
TGTGCCAGCAGTCGACAGGGGGAGGGGAACTATGGCTACACCTTC
CASSRQGEGNYGYTF
>many|TRBV5-1|TRBJ2-5|NA
TGCGCCAGCAGCTCGACGACAGTCACCCAAGAGACCCAGTACTTC
CASSSTTVTQETQYF